What follows are 2 T cell receptor beta chains derived from one specimen sequenced in a study of T cells after yellow fever vaccination. Each CDR3 protein is one row after TCRdb ran MiXCR on the 5' RACE reads. This table holds 250,000 to 350,000 distinct CDR3 sequences, around 7% found once. The specimen was PBMCs, collected around 45 days after the first yellow fever vaccination. The receptors were sampled from a young man who received the YFV17D yellow fever vaccine.

This clonotype appeared a few times. The genes are TRBV9 and TRBJ2-3; the D is unclear. The germline gives CDR1 SGDLS, CDR2 YYNGEE. V dropped 0 bases and J dropped 1 base, with 12 bases sitting between them. The CDR3 has 16 amino acids. The CDR3, as DNA: TGTGCCAGCAGCGTAGGGTGGGGATTTGGCACAGATACGCAGTATTTT. Protein product: CASSVGWGFGTDTQYF.

The gene calls are TRBV10-3 and TRBJ1-4; D gene ambiguous. The CDR3 runs 13 residues. Trimming took 3 bases from V and 6 from J, leaving 8 bases between them. The V gene's germline CDR1 is ENHRY and CDR2 SYGVKD. CDR3 DNA sequence: TGTGCCATCAGTGAATCTAACGATGAAAAACTGTTTTTT. Encoded protein: CAISESNDEKLFF.